This T cell receptor (beta chain) was identified in a study of cytomegalovirus exposure and HLA in healthy donors. Looking at the study overall: HLA-typed donors contributed some 87 million unique TCRs, which were held in an early data release. Among around 400 genotyped donors, around 80% fell in the Caucasian-associated ancestry cluster. Study outcomes and limitations: Analysis performed later found 16,951 TCR beta sequences associated with HLA alleles at 0.05 false discovery rate.

A remark on this clone: Its antigen is as yet unknown.

The germline CDR1 and CDR2 sequences are SGHTA and FQGNSA. Trimming shortened V by 4 bases and J by 6 bases, and 11 bases separated the two germline ends. The CDR3 totals 13 residues. The study ran its PCR with 60 Vbeta and 13 Jbeta primers. Produced via immunoSEQ multiplex PCR; TCRdb's table is partial and in-frame only. The table shows about 190,000 clones, with roughly 76% occurring only once. The chain couples TRBV7-2 to TRBJ2-3, with a possible D match to TRBD1 (5 bases). Sequencing input: PBMCs. This receptor was identified in a man aged 40-49 years in good health and CMV-seropositive. The CDR3 coding sequence is TGTGCCAGCAGCTACTTGCAGGGCGATACGCAGTATTTT. Protein product: CASSYLQGDTQYF.